These 7 T cell receptor beta chains came from one sample sequenced in a study of response to subunit inactivated influenza vaccine. One entry per CDR3 protein results from TCRdb running MiXCR on the RT-PCR reads. The sample consists of about 520,000 distinct CDR3 sequences, less than 7.5% of them appearing once. Source: PBMCs from blood, taken around 25 months after vaccination. The receptors shown here come from a man aged 50 to 69 who received an inactivated influenza vaccine.

This clonotype was seen many times. The chain uses TRBV30 and TRBJ2-5, with D unresolved. CDR1 and CDR2 (germline): GTSNPN, SVGIG (reference sequence). V dropped 0 bases and J dropped 7 bases, with 9 bases sitting between them. CDR3 length equals 12 residues. The CDR3: CAWSVPEVTQYF. The CDR3 region has the DNA TGTGCCTGGAGTGTACCAGAAGTGACCCAGTACTTC.

This clonotype was found many times. CDR3 nucleotides: TGTGCCAGCAGATTCAGGGGGGAGAGCAATCAGCCCCAGCATTTT. This encodes CASRFRGESNQPQHF. The genes are TRBV6-1 and TRBJ1-5; 7 nucleotides agree with TRBD1. The V and J ends lost 6 bases and 1 base, in that order; junction bases with no gene match: 6. The CDR3 length is 15 residues. Germline V gene sequence: CDR1 MNHNS, CDR2 SASEGT.

This sequence joins TRBV18 and TRBJ1-1; TRBD1 matches at 7 bases. V shed 4 bases and J 2 bases; nucleotides not matched to a gene: 7. The CDR3 loop spans 15 amino acids. In germline, CDR1 is KGHSH, CDR2 LQKENI. The CDR3 bases are TGTGCCAGCTCACTGACACAGGGGAGCAACACTGAAGCTTTCTTT. Translated: CASSLTQGSNTEAFF.

Concerning this clonotype itself: One end of the junction is discordant with germline, which a read error may explain. V is TRBV11-2 and J is TRBJ2-1; 13 bases align to TRBD2. The germline CDR1 and CDR2 sequences are SGHAT and FQNNGV. CDR3 length: 17 amino acids. The CDR3 sequence: CAGSTSGGAFSYNEQFF. CDR3 DNA sequence: TGTGCCGGCAGCACTAGCGGGGGGGCCTTCTCCTACAATGAGCAGTTCTTC. The whole variable domain, filled in from reference TRBV11-2 and TRBJ2-1, reads EAGVAQSPRYKIIEKRQSVAFWCNPISGHATLYWYQQILGQGPKLLIQFQNNGVVDDSQLPKDRFSAERLKGVDSTLKIQPAKLEDSAVYLCAGSTSGGAFSYNEQFFGPGTRLTVL.

This clonotype was counted only a few times. The chain combines TRBV20-1 with TRBJ1-6; D is undetermined. Germline CDR1 and CDR2: DFQATT and SNEGSKA (reference sequence). The CDR3 covers 16 residues. Trimming stripped 1 base from V and 1 base from J, with 11 bases between. The CDR3, as DNA: TGCAGTGCTAGAGGGGGTGGCTGGTCCTATAATTCACCCCTCCACTTT. Translation: CSARGGGWSYNSPLHF.

The CDR3 coding sequence is TGCAGCGTTGAAGTGCGCGGATCGAACACTGAAGCTTTCTTT. It yields the protein CSVEVRGSNTEAFF. The chain employs TRBV29-1 and TRBJ1-1, with no clear D. Germline assignment: CDR1 SQVTM and CDR2 ANQGSEA. Trimming cost V 1 base and J 1 base, with 10 bases left between them. CDR3 size: 14 residues.

The chain couples TRBV20-1 to TRBJ2-2; 7 bases agree with TRBD2. After removal of 2 bases from V and 5 bases from J, the junction contained 8 bases not matched to a gene. The CDR3 is made up of 15 amino acids. CDR1 is DFQATT and CDR2 is SNEGSKA in the germline V gene (reference sequence). The CDR3 DNA reads TGCAGTGCTAGACATTCTAGCGGACCGACCGGGGAGCTGTTTTTT. This codes for CSARHSSGPTGELFF.